Following are 27 T cell receptor beta chains from one sample sequenced in a study of T-cell memory formation after mild COVID-19. TCRdb independently ran MiXCR on the 5' RACE reads; one entry per CDR3 protein. Seen here are about 620,000 distinct CDR3 sequences, about a sixth observed once, and the top ten hold more than 10%. Input material: PBMCs or a T cell subset sorted from them (not recorded which). The receptor source for this set is an adult woman who had mild COVID-19 (a few samples of this study predate the infection). Cell type and time point are not known.

The chain combines TRBV12-3 or TRBV12-4 with TRBJ1-1; weak D call: TRBD1 (6 bases). V was pared by 2 bases and J by 8 bases, with 12 bases between. The CDR3 spans 13 residues. Written as DNA, the CDR3 is TGTGCCAGCAGTTTACAGACCGGGACAGAAGCTTTCTTT. Protein product: CASSLQTGTEAFF.

In this sample, this clonotype turned up a few times. The chain carries TRBV5-1 and TRBJ1-1, with 10 bases fitting TRBD1. CDR1 SGHRS and CDR2 YFSETQ come from the germline V gene. This CDR3 contains 15 residues. J gave up 1 base and V 3 bases, and 3 bases lay outside the gene matches. In DNA form, the CDR3 reads TGCGCCAGCAGCTGGACAGGGGGAGAGAACACTGAAGCTTTCTTT. Its translation is CASSWTGGENTEAFF. Variable domain in full (rest from reference TRBV5-1 and TRBJ1-1): KAGVTQTPRYLIKTRGQQVTLSCSPISGHRSVSWYQQTPGQGLQFLFEYFSETQRNKGNFPGRFSGRQFSNSRSEMNVSTLELGDSALYLCASSWTGGENTEAFFGQGTRLTVV.

The rearrangement uses TRBV7-8 and TRBJ1-5, with unresolved D. The length of the CDR3 is 15 residues. Germline lookup yields CDR1 SGHVS and CDR2 FQNEAQ. V shed 5 bases and J shed 0 bases, with 11 bases lying between them. This CDR3 reads CASSPSGNSNQPQHF. The CDR3 coding sequence is TGTGCCAGCAGCCCATCGGGGAATAGCAATCAGCCCCAGCATTTT.

This rearrangement joins TRBV29-1 to TRBJ2-3; possible D gene TRBD2, 6 bases. Germline CDR1 is SQVTM and CDR2 is ANQGSEA. V lost 3 bases and J lost 8, with 12 bases in between. This CDR3 comprises 12 residues. This CDR3 reads CSVERDLGTQYF. Here the CDR3 DNA reads TGCAGCGTTGAGCGGGACCTGGGTACGCAGTATTTT.

This clonotype showed up just a few times. The V gene is TRBV4-1, the J gene TRBJ2-1; TRBD2 might be the D (6 bases). CDR1 MGHRA and CDR2 YSYEKL come from the germline V gene. V lost 0 bases, J lost 8 bases, and 8 bases lay in between. There are 13 residues in the CDR3. The CDR3 DNA reads TGCGCCAGCAGCCAAGAGACGGGGGATGAGCAGTTCTTC. Residues: CASSQETGDEQFF.

V is TRBV7-8 and J is TRBJ1-2; 7 nucleotides match TRBD1. V was pared by 1 base and J by 4 bases, with 6 bases of the junction left unmatched. The CDR3 loop spans 15 amino acids. CDR1 SGHVS and CDR2 FQNEAQ come from the germline V gene. The CDR3 protein is CASSLDGDSLYGYTF. The DNA for the CDR3 is TGTGCCAGCAGCTTAGATGGGGACAGCCTCTATGGCTACACCTTC.

This clonotype was counted at least ten times. The chain carries TRBV20-1 and TRBJ2-3; TRBD2 might be the D (6 bases). CDR3 size: 14 residues. Germline V CDR1 and CDR2: DFQATT, SNEGSKA (reference sequence). Trimming pared 5 bases from V and 0 bases from J, leaving 12 bases between. As DNA, the CDR3 is TGCAGTGCTGGGTCGGGGGATAGCACAGATACGCAGTATTTT. Translated, it gives CSAGSGDSTDTQYF.

The rearrangement joins TRBV12-3 or TRBV12-4 to TRBJ2-3; D unresolved. This CDR3 has 11 amino acids. Deletions cut 5 bases from V and 5 bases from J, with 5 bases between. CDR3 residues: CASSKRDTQYF. CDR3 DNA: TGTGCCAGCAGTAAGCGAGATACGCAGTATTTT.

A few counts support this clonotype. V and J are TRBV9 and TRBJ1-3; D not resolved. CDR1 is SGDLS, CDR2 YYNGEE, per germline. The CDR3 is made up of 13 amino acids. V lost 1 base and J lost 2, with 4 bases in between. Here the CDR3 reads CASSVLTGNTIYF. DNA of the CDR3: TGTGCCAGCAGCGTATTAACTGGAAACACCATATATTTT.

This chain joins TRBV5-4 and TRBJ2-3, with a weak D call TRBD2 (6 bases). The ends were cut back, 6 bases at V and 1 base at J, with 15 bases in the middle. The CDR3 runs 15 residues. CDR1 and CDR2 from the germline V gene are SGHNT and YYREEE (reference sequence). The CDR3: CASTRPGGGTDTQYF. DNA of the CDR3: TGTGCCAGCACGAGACCAGGAGGGGGCACAGATACGCAGTATTTT.

This clonotype has more than one count but fewer than ten. The chain recombines TRBV24-1 with TRBJ2-1; unclear D gene. This CDR3 contains 16 residues. CDR1 is KGHDR, CDR2 SFDVKD, per germline. The V and J ends lost 7 bases and 5 bases respectively, with 20 bases between them. The CDR3 here is CATSQRSFLRDNEQFF. Written as DNA, the CDR3 is TGTGCCACCAGCCAACGCTCCTTTTTAAGGGACAATGAGCAGTTCTTC.

The genes are TRBV6-6 and TRBJ1-1, with 10 bases fitting TRBD1. The ends lost 0 bases at V and 7 bases at J; junction bases unmatched: 5. This CDR3 has 15 residues. CDR1 and CDR2 from the germline V gene are MNHNY and SVGAGI (reference sequence). CDR3 sequence (DNA): TGTGCCAGCAGTTACTCGGGACAGGGGATGGGTGAAGCTTTCTTT. Residues: CASSYSGQGMGEAFF.

This chain connects TRBV7-9 to TRBJ2-7; D is possibly TRBD1 (6 bases). The CDR3 has 15 residues. Per germline, CDR1 SEHNR and CDR2 FQNEAQ (reference sequence). Trimming stripped 4 bases from V and 2 bases from J, with 15 bases between. CDR3 amino acids: CASSSNRVQPYEQYF. The CDR3 nucleotides are TGTGCCAGCAGCTCGAACAGGGTCCAACCCTACGAGCAGTACTTC.

The rearrangement uses TRBV12-3 or TRBV12-4 and TRBJ2-1; TRBD2 agrees at 11 bases. CDR3 length equals 15 residues. Trimming removed 7 bases from V and 9 bases from J; junction bases left unmatched: 11. CDR3 residues: CASTPQLAGVGEQFF. Written as DNA, the CDR3 is TGTGCCAGCACCCCTCAACTAGCGGGAGTAGGTGAGCAGTTCTTC.

The V gene is TRBV7-2, the J gene TRBJ1-1; D remains ambiguous. The CDR3 sequence is 15 residues long. Trimming cost V 3 bases and J 3 bases, with 14 bases left between them. Germline V gives CDR1 SGHTA, CDR2 FQGNSA. This chain's CDR3 is CASSLVYNSDTEAFF. The CDR3 coding sequence is TGTGCCAGCAGCTTGGTGTATAACAGTGACACTGAAGCTTTCTTT.

This chain links TRBV7-9 with TRBJ2-1; TRBD2 might be the D (6 bases). V was shortened by 5 bases and J by 4 bases, with 15 bases between the two germline ends. The CDR3 loop spans 15 amino acids. Germline V CDR1 and CDR2: SEHNR, FQNEAQ (reference sequence). CDR3 in amino acids: CASSPRRGEYNEQFF. The CDR3 DNA sequence: TGTGCCAGCAGCCCCCGGAGGGGAGAGTACAATGAGCAGTTCTTC.

This clonotype has a handful of counts. CDR3 DNA sequence: TGTGCCAGCAGCGTAGGGAATATCGGGGAAGAGCAGTACTTC. It encodes CASSVGNIGEEQYF. V is TRBV7-9 and J is TRBJ2-7; TRBD2 might be the D (5 bases). The CDR3 runs 14 residues. Germline V CDR1 and CDR2: SEHNR, FQNEAQ (reference sequence). The V gene lost 5 bases and the J gene lost 7 bases, with 18 bases spanning the gap. Full variable domain (rest looked up from reference TRBV7-9 and TRBJ2-7): DTGVSQNPRHKITKRGQNVTFRCDPISEHNRLYWYRQTLGQGPEFLTYFQNEAQLEKSRLLSDRFSAERPKGSFSTLEIQRTEQGDSAMYLCASSVGNIGEEQYFGPGTRLTVT.

The rearrangement links TRBV7-9 to TRBJ2-3, with TRBD2 as a possible D gene (5 bases). Per the germline V gene, CDR1 is SEHNR and CDR2 is FQNEAQ (reference sequence). V gave up 4 bases and J gave up 6 bases, with 14 bases separating them. This CDR3 region has 14 residues. Here the CDR3 DNA reads TGTGCCAGCAGCTCGGACTTTTCGTGGGATACGCAGTATTTT. As protein: CASSSDFSWDTQYF.

This sequence joins TRBV7-9 and TRBJ2-1; 7 bases map to TRBD2. This CDR3 region has 14 residues. In germline, CDR1 is SEHNR, CDR2 FQNEAQ (reference sequence). The J segment lost 5 bases and the V segment lost 5 bases, leaving 6 bases of the junction unmatched. CDR3 nucleotides: TGTGCCAGCAGCCCAGCGGGACTCAACAATGAGCAGTTCTTC. Translation gives CASSPAGLNNEQFF.

This clonotype was seen ten or more times. V gene TRBV6-5 combines with J gene TRBJ2-5; a weak D match, TRBD2 (5 bases). V shed 0 bases and J shed 5 bases, with 7 bases lying between them. The germline CDR1 and CDR2 sequences are MNHEY and SVGAGI. CDR3 size: 13 residues. CDR3 amino acids: CASSYSTGETQYF. For the CDR3, the DNA is TGTGCCAGCAGTTACTCTACGGGGGAGACCCAGTACTTC.

This clonotype was recorded at least ten times. The chain recombines TRBV20-1 with TRBJ2-3, with 10 bases fitting TRBD2. Looked up from germline, CDR1 is DFQATT and CDR2 is SNEGSKA (reference sequence). J was trimmed by 2 bases and V by 6 bases; bases with no gene match: 17. CDR3 size: 18 residues. DNA of the CDR3: TGCAGTGCAACCCCCCCCGGGACTAGCGCGGGATACACAGATACGCAGTATTTT. This translates into CSATPPGTSAGYTDTQYF.

This clonotype showed up just a few times. CDR3 DNA sequence: TGTGCCAGCAGCGTAGCTTCAGGGGCCAACGTCCTGACTTTC. Encoded protein: CASSVASGANVLTF. The rearrangement links TRBV9 to TRBJ2-6; D gene ambiguous. Germline lookup yields CDR1 SGDLS and CDR2 YYNGEE. This CDR3 comprises 14 residues. Deletions cut 0 bases from V and 4 bases from J, with 5 bases between.

This clonotype was recorded a few times. The chain carries TRBV7-2 and TRBJ1-6, with 8 bases that match TRBD1. The CDR3 totals 15 residues. With V trimmed by 4 bases and J by 7 bases, 6 bases remained unmatched. The germline CDR1 and CDR2 sequences are SGHTA and FQGNSA. The CDR3 region has the DNA TGTGCCAGCAGCTGGGGACAGGTTGTAAATTCACCCCTCCACTTT. Amino acids: CASSWGQVVNSPLHF.

This clonotype has a handful of counts. CDR3 loop: CASSLKPRGLGTGELFF. The CDR3 nucleotides read TGTGCCAGCAGCCTAAAACCCAGGGGGCTGGGTACCGGGGAGCTGTTTTTT. The V gene is TRBV7-6, the J gene TRBJ2-2, with 8 nucleotides matching TRBD1. There are 17 residues in the CDR3. Germline CDR1 reads SGHVS; CDR2 reads FNYEAQ. Trimming removed 5 bases from V and 5 bases from J; junction bases left unmatched: 13.

The table lists this clonotype with a few counts. This chain connects TRBV5-1 to TRBJ1-1; D gene uncertain. The CDR3 covers 12 residues. Germline-derived CDR1 and CDR2 are SGHRS and YFSETQ. V was trimmed by 3 bases and J by 8 bases, leaving 11 bases between them. The CDR3 reads CASSSPEEEAFF. DNA of the CDR3: TGCGCCAGCAGCTCCCCTGAGGAGGAAGCTTTCTTT. Drawing the rest from reference TRBV5-1 and TRBJ1-1, the complete variable domain is KAGVTQTPRYLIKTRGQQVTLSCSPISGHRSVSWYQQTPGQGLQFLFEYFSETQRNKGNFPGRFSGRQFSNSRSEMNVSTLELGDSALYLCASSSPEEEAFFGQGTRLTVV.

The genes are TRBV18 and TRBJ2-3; 13 bases map to TRBD2. The CDR3 loop spans 16 amino acids. Per germline, CDR1 KGHSH and CDR2 LQKENI. With V trimmed by 2 bases and J by 5 bases, 4 bases remained unmatched. The CDR3 loop reads CASSPKRTSGGDTQYF. In DNA, the CDR3 is TGTGCCAGCTCACCAAAGAGGACTAGCGGGGGAGATACGCAGTATTTT.

The chain employs TRBV12-3 or TRBV12-4 and TRBJ2-1; D unresolved. This CDR3 has 14 amino acids. V shed 6 bases and J shed 4 bases, with 13 bases lying between them. The CDR3 DNA follows: TGTGCCAGCAGCTACAGAATAGTTTACAATGAGCAGTTCTTC. Its translation is CASSYRIVYNEQFF.